The next 12 T cell receptor beta chains were all read from a single sample in a study of blood T cell repertoires in COVID-19. The repertoire was sequenced with immunoSEQ multiplex PCR; TCRdb's copy has only in-frame clones and lacks some. The table has 300,000 to 400,000 clones, around 88% seen once. The specimen was peripheral blood. All receptors come from a woman in her twenties or thirties with COVID-19, enrolled during active disease.

The chain recombines TRBV19 with TRBJ1-1, with D tentatively TRBD1 (5 bases). This CDR3 is 14 amino acids long. The germline V gene encodes CDR1 LNHDA and CDR2 SQIVND (reference sequence). V dropped 3 bases and J dropped 4 bases, with 12 bases sitting between them. The CDR3 DNA reads as TGTGCCAGTAGTATGGTCGGACATCCCACTGAAGCTTTCTTT. Translated, it gives CASSMVGHPTEAFF.

This chain uses TRBV18 with TRBJ1-6; 11 nucleotides line up with TRBD1. Germline V gene sequence: CDR1 KGHSH, CDR2 LQKENI. The CDR3 is 16 amino acids. The ends lost 3 bases at V and 7 bases at J; junction bases unmatched: 5. The chain's CDR3 is CASSPYRDRGNSPLHF. CDR3 in DNA: TGTGCCAGCTCACCCTACAGGGACAGGGGGAATTCACCCCTCCACTTT.

The CDR3 loop reads CASSDRTGTDTQYF. In DNA, the CDR3 is TGTGCCAGCAGTGACCGGACAGGTACAGATACGCAGTATTTT. This rearrangement joins TRBV6-4 to TRBJ2-3; 7 nucleotides align to TRBD1. The V gene end was trimmed by 2 bases and the J gene end by 3 bases; junction bases not matched to a gene: 2. The CDR3 is 14 residues long. Germline lookup yields CDR1 MRHNA and CDR2 SNTAGT.

CDR3 residues: CASRKQGPANEKLFF. DNA of the CDR3: TGTGCCAGTAGAAAACAGGGGCCGGCGAATGAAAAACTGTTTTTT. The chain couples TRBV19 to TRBJ1-4; 7 nucleotides agree with TRBD1. Germline CDR1 is LNHDA and CDR2 is SQIVND (reference sequence). The CDR3 runs to 15 residues. V was pared by 6 bases and J by 5 bases, with 9 bases of the junction left unmatched.

The V and J genes are TRBV18 and TRBJ1-1; the match to TRBD1 covers 11 bases. The germline V gene encodes CDR1 KGHSH and CDR2 LQKENI. The J segment lost 7 bases and the V segment lost 1 base, leaving 8 bases of the junction unmatched. The CDR3 covers 16 residues. The CDR3 region has the DNA TGTGCCAGCTCACCACGAACCGGGACAGGGGGAGATGAAGCTTTCTTT. Its protein is CASSPRTGTGGDEAFF. Variable domain in full (rest from reference TRBV18 and TRBJ1-1): NAGVMQNPRHLVRRRGQEARLRCSPMKGHSHVYWYRQLPEEGLKFMVYLQKENIIDESGMPKERFSAEFPKEGPSILRIQQVVRGDSAAYFCASSPRTGTGGDEAFFGQGTRLTVV.

This chain joins TRBV25-1 and TRBJ1-2, with 7 positions matching TRBD1. V shed 7 bases, J shed 0 bases, and the junction held 5 bases outside the gene matches. The germline V gene has CDR1 MGHDK and CDR2 SYGVNS. This CDR3 has 14 amino acids. The CDR3 sequence is CASTPGGTNYGYTF. In DNA, the CDR3 is TGTGCCAGCACCCCAGGGGGTACTAACTATGGCTACACCTTC.

The gene calls are TRBV3-1 (or the pseudogene TRBV3-2) and TRBJ2-1, with TRBD1 as a possible D gene (6 bases). The CDR3 length is 16 residues. CDR1 is LGHDT, CDR2 YNNKEL, per germline (reference sequence). V lost 4 bases, J lost 4 bases, and 17 bases lay in between. The CDR3 DNA follows: TGTGCCAGCAGCCGGCGGACAGTTTCCATTTACAATGAGCAGTTCTTC. It is translated as CASSRRTVSIYNEQFF.

The chain combines TRBV3-1 (or the pseudogene TRBV3-2) with TRBJ1-3; 7 bases agree with TRBD1. This CDR3 is built from 19 residues. The germline V gene has CDR1 LGHDT and CDR2 YNNKEL (reference sequence). After removal of 1 base from V and 0 bases from J, the junction contained 12 bases not matched to a gene. The CDR3 nucleotides are TGTGCCAGCAGCCAAGGCTCTTTTACAGGGGCCGTCTCTGGAAACACCATATATTTT. Translation gives CASSQGSFTGAVSGNTIYF.

V usage is TRBV27 and J usage is TRBJ2-5; possibly TRBD2 for D (5 bases). Germline loops: CDR1 MNHEY, CDR2 SMNVEV (reference sequence). Trimming took off 5 bases at V and 4 bases at J, with 20 bases between the two ends. The CDR3 loop spans 16 amino acids. CDR3: CASSPGIGELPETQYF. The CDR3 DNA reads TGTGCCAGCAGTCCCGGGATAGGAGAGCTGCCAGAGACCCAGTACTTC.

In DNA, the CDR3 is TGTGCCAGCAGCCAGGACCGCCGGGGGGGTATGGGCTATGGCTACACCTTC. Translation: CASSQDRRGGMGYGYTF. The chain is built from TRBV4-2 and TRBJ1-2; a weak D match, TRBD1 (5 bases). The CDR3 length is 17 residues. The V and J ends lost 3 bases and 4 bases respectively, with 21 bases between them. CDR1 is LGHNA, CDR2 YNFKEQ, per germline.

This chain connects TRBV15 to TRBJ1-1; TRBD1 is a possible D gene (6 bases). This CDR3 is built from 16 residues. The germline V gene has CDR1 LNHNV and CDR2 YYDKDF (reference sequence). Deletions cut 0 bases from V and 4 bases from J, with 15 bases between. The CDR3 loop reads CATSRDLSQGVTEAFF. The CDR3 DNA reads TGTGCCACCAGCAGAGATCTTTCACAGGGTGTCACTGAAGCTTTCTTT.

V and J are TRBV7-6 and TRBJ2-5; TRBD2 agrees at 14 bases. The CDR3 spans 18 residues. Looked up from germline, CDR1 is SGHVS and CDR2 is FNYEAQ. Trimming removed 2 bases from V and 0 bases from J; junction bases left unmatched: 5. The CDR3 sequence is CASSLLTSGGGYQETQYF. CDR3 coding DNA: TGTGCCAGCAGCTTACTGACTAGCGGGGGGGGTTACCAAGAGACCCAGTACTTC. Full variable domain (missing parts from reference TRBV7-6 and TRBJ2-5): GAGVSQSPRYKVTKRGQDVALRCDPISGHVSLYWYRQALGQGPEFLTYFNYEAQQDKSGLPNDRFSAERPEGSISTLTIQRTEQRDSAMYRCASSLLTSGGGYQETQYFGPGTRLLVL.